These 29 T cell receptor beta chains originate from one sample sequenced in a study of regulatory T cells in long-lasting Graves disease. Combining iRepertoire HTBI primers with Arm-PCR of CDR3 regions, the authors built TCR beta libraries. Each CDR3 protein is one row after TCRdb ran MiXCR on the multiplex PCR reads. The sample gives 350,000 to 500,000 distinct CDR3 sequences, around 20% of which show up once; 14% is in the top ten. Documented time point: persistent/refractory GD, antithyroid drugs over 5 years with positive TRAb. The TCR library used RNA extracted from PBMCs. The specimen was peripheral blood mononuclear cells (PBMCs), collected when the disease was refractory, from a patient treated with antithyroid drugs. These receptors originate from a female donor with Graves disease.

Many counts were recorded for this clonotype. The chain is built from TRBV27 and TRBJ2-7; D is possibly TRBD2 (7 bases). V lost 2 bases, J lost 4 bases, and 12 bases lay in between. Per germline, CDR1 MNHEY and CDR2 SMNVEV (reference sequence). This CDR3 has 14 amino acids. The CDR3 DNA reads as TGTGCCAGCAGTTTAGGGGGGGGCATGTACGAGCAGTACTTC. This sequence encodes CASSLGGGMYEQYF.

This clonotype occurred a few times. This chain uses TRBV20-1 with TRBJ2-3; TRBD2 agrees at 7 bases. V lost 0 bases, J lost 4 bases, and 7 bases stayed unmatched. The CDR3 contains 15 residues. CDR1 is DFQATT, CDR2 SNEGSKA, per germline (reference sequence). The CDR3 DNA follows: TGCAGTGCTAGAGATTGGGGGGGTGCGGCAGATACGCAGTATTTT. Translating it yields CSARDWGGAADTQYF.

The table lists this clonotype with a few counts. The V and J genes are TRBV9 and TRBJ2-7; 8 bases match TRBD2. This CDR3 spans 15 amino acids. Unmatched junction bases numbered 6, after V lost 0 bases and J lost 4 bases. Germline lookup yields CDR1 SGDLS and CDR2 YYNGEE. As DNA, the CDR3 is TGTGCCAGCAGCGTAGGGGTAGCGGGACGGTACGAGCAGTACTTC. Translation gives CASSVGVAGRYEQYF.

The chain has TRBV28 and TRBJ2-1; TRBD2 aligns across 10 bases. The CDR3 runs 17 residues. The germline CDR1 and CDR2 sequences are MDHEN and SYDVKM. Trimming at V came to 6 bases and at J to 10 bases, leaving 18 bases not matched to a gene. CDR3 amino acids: CASRPSVSSGSILEQFF. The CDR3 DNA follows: TGTGCCAGCAGACCAAGCGTGTCTAGCGGGAGTATCTTGGAGCAGTTCTTC.

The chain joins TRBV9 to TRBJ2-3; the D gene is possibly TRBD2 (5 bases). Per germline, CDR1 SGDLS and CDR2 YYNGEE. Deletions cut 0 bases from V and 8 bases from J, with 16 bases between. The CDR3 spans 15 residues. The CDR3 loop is CASSVEAAGFGTQYF. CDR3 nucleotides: TGTGCCAGCAGCGTAGAAGCGGCTGGCTTTGGTACGCAGTATTTT.

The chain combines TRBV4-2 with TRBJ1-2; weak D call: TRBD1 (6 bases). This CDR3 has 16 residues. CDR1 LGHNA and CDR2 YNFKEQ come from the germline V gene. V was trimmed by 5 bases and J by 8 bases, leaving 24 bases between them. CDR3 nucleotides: TGTGCCAGCAGCGAAGGACCCGCGACAGGCAGTGGGGGCTACACCTTC. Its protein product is CASSEGPATGSGGYTF.

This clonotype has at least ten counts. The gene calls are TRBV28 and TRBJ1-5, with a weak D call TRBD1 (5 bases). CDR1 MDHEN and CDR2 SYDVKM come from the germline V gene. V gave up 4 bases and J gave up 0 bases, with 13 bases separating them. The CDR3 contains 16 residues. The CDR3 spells CASSSRQTYSNQPQHF. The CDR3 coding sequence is TGTGCCAGCAGTTCAAGACAGACTTATAGCAATCAGCCCCAGCATTTT.

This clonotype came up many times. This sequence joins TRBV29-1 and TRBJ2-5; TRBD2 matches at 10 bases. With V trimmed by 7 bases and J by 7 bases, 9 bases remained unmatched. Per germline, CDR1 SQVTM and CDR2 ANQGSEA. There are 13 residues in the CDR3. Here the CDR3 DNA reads TGCAGCGGAATCCCTAGCGGGAGTGTGACCCAGTACTTC. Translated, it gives CSGIPSGSVTQYF.

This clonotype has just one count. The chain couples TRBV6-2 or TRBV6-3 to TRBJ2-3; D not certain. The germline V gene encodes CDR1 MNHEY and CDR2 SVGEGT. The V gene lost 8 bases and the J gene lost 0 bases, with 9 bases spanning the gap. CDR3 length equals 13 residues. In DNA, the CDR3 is TGTGCCAGCGAGGAAGGCAGCACAGATACGCAGTATTTT. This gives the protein CASEEGSTDTQYF.

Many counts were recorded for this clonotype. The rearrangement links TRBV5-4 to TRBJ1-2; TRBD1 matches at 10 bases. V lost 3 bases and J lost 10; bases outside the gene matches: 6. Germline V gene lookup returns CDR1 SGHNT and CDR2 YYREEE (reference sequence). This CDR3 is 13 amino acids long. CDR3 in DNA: TGTGCCAGCAGCTGGGACAGGGGCCCTCCCTACACCTTC. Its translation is CASSWDRGPPYTF.

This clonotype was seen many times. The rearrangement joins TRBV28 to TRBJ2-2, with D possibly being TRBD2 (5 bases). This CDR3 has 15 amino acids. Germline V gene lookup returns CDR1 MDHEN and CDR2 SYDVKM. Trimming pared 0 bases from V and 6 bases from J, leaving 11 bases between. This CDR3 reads CASSLWGRGSGELFF. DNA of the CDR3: TGTGCCAGCAGTTTATGGGGTCGCGGGTCCGGGGAGCTGTTTTTT.

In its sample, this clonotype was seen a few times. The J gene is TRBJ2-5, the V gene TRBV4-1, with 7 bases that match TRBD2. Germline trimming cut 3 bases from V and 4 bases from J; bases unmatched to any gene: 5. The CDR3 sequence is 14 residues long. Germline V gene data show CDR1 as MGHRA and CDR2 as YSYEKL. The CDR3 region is CASSQVWGGETQYF. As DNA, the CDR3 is TGCGCCAGCAGCCAGGTTTGGGGGGGAGAGACCCAGTACTTC.

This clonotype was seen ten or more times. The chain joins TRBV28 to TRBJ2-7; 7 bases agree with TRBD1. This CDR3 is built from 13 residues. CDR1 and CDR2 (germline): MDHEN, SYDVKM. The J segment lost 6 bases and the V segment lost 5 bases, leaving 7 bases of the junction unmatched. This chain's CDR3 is CASSHNRGREQYF. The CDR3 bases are TGTGCCAGCAGTCACAACAGGGGACGCGAGCAGTACTTC.

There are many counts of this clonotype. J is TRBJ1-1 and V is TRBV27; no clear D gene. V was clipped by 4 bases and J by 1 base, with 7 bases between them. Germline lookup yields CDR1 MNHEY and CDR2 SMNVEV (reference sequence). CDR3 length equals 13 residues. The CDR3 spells CASSWSENTEAFF. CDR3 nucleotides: TGTGCCAGCAGTTGGTCCGAGAACACTGAAGCTTTCTTT.

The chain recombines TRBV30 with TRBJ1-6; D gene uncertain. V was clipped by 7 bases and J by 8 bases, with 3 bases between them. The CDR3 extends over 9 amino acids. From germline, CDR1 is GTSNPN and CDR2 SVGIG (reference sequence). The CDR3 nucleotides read TGTGCCTCGGATTCACCCCTCCACTTT. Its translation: CASDSPLHF.

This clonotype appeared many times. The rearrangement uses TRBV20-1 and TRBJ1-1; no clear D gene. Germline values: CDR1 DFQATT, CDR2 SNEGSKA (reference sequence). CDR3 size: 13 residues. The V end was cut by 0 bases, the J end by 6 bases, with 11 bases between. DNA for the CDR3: TGCAGTGCTAGAGATCAACCTTTTGCTGAAGCTTTCTTT. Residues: CSARDQPFAEAFF.

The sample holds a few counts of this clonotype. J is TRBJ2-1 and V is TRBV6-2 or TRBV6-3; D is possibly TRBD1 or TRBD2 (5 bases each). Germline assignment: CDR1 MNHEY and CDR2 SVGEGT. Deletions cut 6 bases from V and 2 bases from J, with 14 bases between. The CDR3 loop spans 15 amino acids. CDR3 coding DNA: TGTGCCAGCAGCGAAAGGGACGAACCCTACAATGAGCAGTTCTTC. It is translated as CASSERDEPYNEQFF.

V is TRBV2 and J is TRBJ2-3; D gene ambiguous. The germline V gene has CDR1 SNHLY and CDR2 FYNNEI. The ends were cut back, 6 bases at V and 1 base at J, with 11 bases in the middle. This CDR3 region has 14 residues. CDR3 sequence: CASRTPYGTDTQYF. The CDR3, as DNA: TGTGCCAGCAGGACCCCTTACGGCACAGATACGCAGTATTTT.

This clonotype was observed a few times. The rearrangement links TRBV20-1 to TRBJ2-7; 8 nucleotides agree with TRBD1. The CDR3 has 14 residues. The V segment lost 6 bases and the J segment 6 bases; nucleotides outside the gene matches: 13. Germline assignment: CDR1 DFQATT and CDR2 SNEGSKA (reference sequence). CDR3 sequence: CSATIKGQGGEQYF. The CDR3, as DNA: TGCAGTGCCACGATAAAAGGACAGGGCGGCGAGCAGTACTTC.

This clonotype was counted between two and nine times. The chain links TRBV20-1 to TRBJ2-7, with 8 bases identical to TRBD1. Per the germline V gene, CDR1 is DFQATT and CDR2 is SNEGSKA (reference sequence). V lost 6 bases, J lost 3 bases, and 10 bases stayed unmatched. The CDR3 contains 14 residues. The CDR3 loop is CSATQGAWGYEQYF. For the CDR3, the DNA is TGCAGTGCAACTCAGGGGGCTTGGGGCTACGAGCAGTACTTC.

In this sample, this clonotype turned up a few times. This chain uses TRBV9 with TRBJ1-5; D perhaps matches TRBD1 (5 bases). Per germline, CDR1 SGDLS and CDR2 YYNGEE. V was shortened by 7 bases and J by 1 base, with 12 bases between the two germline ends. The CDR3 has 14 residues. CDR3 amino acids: CASGRGVSNQPQHF. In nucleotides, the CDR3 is TGTGCCAGCGGGAGGGGAGTAAGCAATCAGCCCCAGCATTTT. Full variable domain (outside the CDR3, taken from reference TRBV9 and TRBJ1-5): DSGVTQTPKHLITATGQRVTLRCSPRSGDLSVYWYQQSLDQGLQFLIQYYNGEERAKGNILERFSAQQFPDLHSELNLSSLELGDSALYFCASGRGVSNQPQHFGDGTRLSIL.

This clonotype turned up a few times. For the CDR3, the DNA is TGTGCCAGCAGCCCCAGGAGGAACTCCTACGAGCAGTACTTC. Translation gives CASSPRRNSYEQYF. This sequence joins TRBV28 and TRBJ2-7; D is perhaps TRBD2 (5 bases). The CDR3 length is 14 residues. The germline gives CDR1 MDHEN, CDR2 SYDVKM. The V end was cut by 6 bases, the J end by 0 bases, with 12 bases between.

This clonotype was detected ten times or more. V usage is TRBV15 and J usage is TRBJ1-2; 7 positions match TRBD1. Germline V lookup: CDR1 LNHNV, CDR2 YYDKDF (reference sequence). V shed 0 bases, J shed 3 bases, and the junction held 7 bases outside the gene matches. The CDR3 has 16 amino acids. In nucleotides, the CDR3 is TGTGCCACCAGCAGAGAGACAGGGATTATCGACTATGGCTACACCTTC. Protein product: CATSRETGIIDYGYTF.

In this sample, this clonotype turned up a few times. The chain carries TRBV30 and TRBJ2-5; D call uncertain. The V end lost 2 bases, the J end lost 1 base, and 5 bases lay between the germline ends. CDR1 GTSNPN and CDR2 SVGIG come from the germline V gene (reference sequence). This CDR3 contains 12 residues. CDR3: CAWSLVQETQYF. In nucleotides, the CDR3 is TGTGCCTGGAGTTTGGTCCAAGAGACCCAGTACTTC. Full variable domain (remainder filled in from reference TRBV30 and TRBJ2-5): SQTIHQWPATLVQPVGSPLSLECTVEGTSNPNLYWYRQAAGRGLQLLFYSVGIGQISSEVPQNLSASRPQDRQFILSSKKLLLSDSGFYLCAWSLVQETQYFGPGTRLLVL.

CDR3 residues: CASSLEVQVGEKLFF. CDR3 bases: TGTGCCAGCAGCTTGGAGGTACAGGTTGGGGAAAAACTGTTTTTT. This chain links TRBV5-8 with TRBJ1-4, with D possibly being TRBD1 (5 bases). The germline V gene has CDR1 SGHTS and CDR2 YDEGEE. The CDR3 consists of 15 residues. The germline V and J ends were trimmed by 0 bases and 8 bases, with 14 bases remaining between them.

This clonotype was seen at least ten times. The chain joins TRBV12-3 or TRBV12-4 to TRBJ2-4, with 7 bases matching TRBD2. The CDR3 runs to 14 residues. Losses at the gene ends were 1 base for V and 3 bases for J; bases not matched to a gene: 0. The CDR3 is CASSLGGGKNIQYF. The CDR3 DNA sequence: TGTGCCAGCAGTTTAGGGGGGGGCAAAAACATTCAGTACTTC.

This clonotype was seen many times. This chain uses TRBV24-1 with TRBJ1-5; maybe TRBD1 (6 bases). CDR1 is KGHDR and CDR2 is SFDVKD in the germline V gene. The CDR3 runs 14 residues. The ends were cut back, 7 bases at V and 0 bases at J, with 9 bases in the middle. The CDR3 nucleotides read TGTGCCACCAGCACAGGGAGTAGCAATCAGCCCCAGCATTTT. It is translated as CATSTGSSNQPQHF.

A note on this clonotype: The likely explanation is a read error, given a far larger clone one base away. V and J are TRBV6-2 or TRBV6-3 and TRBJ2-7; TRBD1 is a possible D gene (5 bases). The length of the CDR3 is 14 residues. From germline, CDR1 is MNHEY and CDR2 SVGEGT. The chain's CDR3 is CASSNGRERYEQHF. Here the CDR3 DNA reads TGTGCCAGCTCGAATGGCAGGGAAAGGTACGAGCAGCACTTC.

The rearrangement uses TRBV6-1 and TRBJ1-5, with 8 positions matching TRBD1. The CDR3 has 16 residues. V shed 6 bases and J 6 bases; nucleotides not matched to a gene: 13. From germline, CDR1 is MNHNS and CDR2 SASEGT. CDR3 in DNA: TGTGCCAGCAGAGAAAGAGGGACAGGAGGTGGTCAGCCCCAGCATTTT. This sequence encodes CASRERGTGGGQPQHF.